This TCR beta chain appears in the sequencing data of a study of persistence of HIV-infected CD4 T cells. Overall study findings and caveats: Antigen-responding cells were enriched for degenerate expanded CDR3beta sequences.

Cells were stimulated with CMV-infected fibroblast lysates at 10 ug/mL. Memory cells lacking CD40L and CD69 with high CD45RO were sorted. Sequencing used immunoSEQ version 4 in survey mode. Only in-frame clones appear in the TCRdb table, and some are missing; sequencing was by immunoSEQ multiplex PCR. This sample has 45,000 to 55,000 clones, with around 72% found just once. This clone is a singleton in its sample. What it binds is not known. This specimen includes other DNA sequences encoding the same CDR3. Trimming left V 1 base short and J 3 bases short, with 13 bases between. Germline CDR1 and CDR2: MGHRA and YSYEKL. CDR3 length: 15 amino acids.

V and J are TRBV4-1 and TRBJ2-7; D is tentatively TRBD1 or TRBD2 (5 bases each). Material: CD4+ T cells sorted from PBMCs after approximately 19-hour stimulation, obtained from a patient who received antiretroviral therapy. This TCR was sampled from an adult man with HIV who was CMV-seropositive. The CDR3, as DNA: TGCGCCAGCAGCCAAGCCCAGGGACGGTTCTACGAGCAGTACTTC. It encodes CASSQAQGRFYEQYF.